This T cell receptor beta chain was retrieved from a study of blood T cell repertoires in COVID-19. Across the whole study: T cells, B-cell-depleted T cells, or PBMCs supplied cDNA or gDNA.

The assay was immunoSEQ multiplex PCR, and TCRdb's table has in-frame clones only and misses some. This sample yields around 300,000 clones, of which around 88% are seen a single time; over 2% belongs to the top ten. This CDR3 contains 15 residues. V dropped 4 bases and J dropped 5 bases, with 14 bases sitting between them. Germline lookup yields CDR1 LGHDT and CDR2 YNNKEL (reference sequence). The rearrangement joins TRBV3-1 (or the pseudogene TRBV3-2) to TRBJ2-2; D perhaps matches TRBD2 (6 bases). The sample comprised peripheral blood. This receptor was obtained from a woman in her twenties or thirties who had recovered from COVID-19. The CDR3 sequence: CASSPEEGPTGELFF. The CDR3 DNA reads TGTGCCAGCAGCCCCGAGGAGGGGCCAACCGGGGAGCTGTTTTTT.